This T cell receptor (beta chain) was captured in a study of T cells in tuberculosis. Adolescents were screened for latent TB by skin test and IGRA. Generated by immunoSEQ multiplex PCR, the TCRdb table keeps only in-frame clones and is missing some. The sample records 30,000 to 40,000 clones, about 97% being singletons. V lost 3 bases and J lost 8; bases outside the gene matches: 5. Germline V gene lookup returns CDR1 SGHRS and CDR2 YFSETQ. This CDR3 contains 14 residues. This clonotype was sampled from a donor between 10 and 35 years old with latent tuberculosis or without tuberculosis infection. The sequencing input was PBMCs. This chain joins TRBV5-1 and TRBJ1-4; 9 positions agree with TRBD1. CDR3 residues: CASSSDRGGEKLFF. The CDR3 nucleotides read TGCGCCAGCAGCTCGGACAGGGGCGGCGAAAAACTGTTTTTT.